This entry features one TCR beta chain sequence. Antigen unknown. The data stem from a study of cytomegalovirus exposure and HLA in healthy donors. The J segment lost 3 bases and the V segment lost 8 bases, leaving 8 bases of the junction unmatched. This CDR3 is 13 amino acids long. CDR1 is SQVTM, CDR2 ANQGSEA, per germline. General study results and limits: Analyzed later, association rates of TCRs varied across HLA loci, with DRB1 most and HLA-C fewest. The authors excluded some V segments, including TRBV6-2 and TRBV6-3, as indistinguishable. Highly shared sequence variants in one cluster were likely a sequencing artifact.

In the PCR, 60 Vbeta and 13 Jbeta primers were used. Clones were sequenced by immunoSEQ multiplex PCR, and TCRdb holds only the in-frame ones, with some missing. The sample shows about 110,000 clones, around 70% of them seen only once. What was sequenced was PBMCs. The TCR comes from a man in his forties or fifties in good health and CMV-seronegative. The V call is TRBV29-1, the J call TRBJ1-1; 8 nucleotides align to TRBD1. The CDR3 region has the DNA TGCAGCACCTCAGGGGGCAGGGACACTGAAGCTTTCTTT. Its translation is CSTSGGRDTEAFF. Complete variable domain (other parts from reference TRBV29-1 and TRBJ1-1): SAVISQKPSRDICQRGTSLTIQCQVDSQVTMMFWYRQQPGQSLTLIATANQGSEATYESGFVIDKFPISRPNLTFSTLTVSNMSPEDSSIYLCSTSGGRDTEAFFGQGTRLTVV.